This T cell receptor (beta chain) was sequenced during a study of graft-versus-host responses after intestinal transplantation (dated by TCRdb to the early 2020s). Notes on the research overall: Recipients received multivisceral, liver-intestinal, or isolated intestinal transplants. Anti-thymocyte globulin induction was given to all recipients, followed by maintenance tacrolimus and steroids for around three years. After intestinal transplantation, graft-versus-host and host-versus-graft alloreactive T cell clones in the graft, circulation and bone marrow were tracked using bulk TCR-beta CDR3 sequencing. Alloreactive clones were identified by sequencing pre-transplant mixed lymphocyte reaction products and comparing these products with unstimulated pre-transplant donor and recipient T cells. Of the approximately 24 intestinal transplant recipients enrolled in the cohort, one of whom was a retransplant, 3 patients without pretransplant specimens were excluded. A peak of at least 4% donor T cells among recipient peripheral blood mononuclear cells was the definition used for donor T cell macrochimerism. Rather than being sequenced by the commercial service, samples from a few later patients were sequenced in-house on an Illumina MiSeq and processed with MiXCR. Summary of the overall study and its limitations: High GvH to HvG T cell clonal ratios were observed in the allografts of patients with donor T cell macrochimerism. The relatively low number and heterogeneity of intestinal transplant patients limited the conclusions. GvH clones were found in recipient bone marrow, and some of the GvH clones appeared earlier in ileal mucosa or blood, which is consistent with an intestinal mucosal origin. Peak levels of circulating GvH clones were associated with declines in HvG clones early after transplant.

Comment on this clone: It lacks a known antigen. No clone much larger than this one lies a single base away; base qualities are absent.

The time point label for this specimen denotes: cells obtained before transplantation from donor or recipient. CD3+CD4+ and CD3+CD8+ populations were FACS-sorted from unstimulated pre-transplant donor and recipient cells taken from spleen or lymph nodes. The library relied on the immunoSEQ multiplex PCR assay. For most patients, genomic DNA was isolated using the Qiagen DNeasy Blood and Tissue Kit and was shipped frozen to Adaptive Biotechnologies for TCR sequencing. Adaptive Biotechnologies carried out high-throughput TCR-beta CDR3 sequencing of genomic DNA for most patients. The original methods were these. Adaptive's ImmunoSEQ software was the source of the TCR sequencing data for fewer than 20 patients, while three other patients were processed with MiXCR and VDJtools. To correct CD4 versus CD8 sorting errors, any sequence found in both subsets at a frequency ratio below 5:1 was removed. CDR3 nucleotide sequences shared between donor and recipient were removed because the origin of such sequences could not be assigned. At least 2-fold expansion over unstimulated cells and a minimum CFSE-low frequency of 0.002% (template counts) or 0.001% (read counts) were required for clones to be classified as alloreactive. Clones were considered mappable if detected in sequenced pre-transplant spleen, lymph node, or MLR CFSE-low populations of the donor or recipient. Cumulative frequency of alloreactive clones was calculated as a percentage of all sequences weighted by copy number. What TCRdb holds here is the immuneACCESS table cut down to in-frame rearrangements. Part of the clones is not present; checked against another copy, under half of the missing clones reflect an unresolved V gene, and the others are unexplained. V and J calls and clone size are copied from that table; D and trimming were computed from the DNA. In this sample the table shows about 94,000 clones, over 75% of which occur a single time. Approximately 0.48% of the sample is in the top ten clones.

The germline V gene sets CDR1 to SGHVS and CDR2 to FNYEAQ. From cysteine to phenylalanine, the CDR3 is 18 amino acids long. CDR3 DNA is the only sequence kept; it has 54 bases, read in frame from the first base. From V the trimming removes 2 bases and from J it removes 5 bases, while the gene matches leave 11 bases of the junction unaccounted for. The sequence joins TRBV7-6 to TRBJ2-2, with TRBD2 identical over 10 junction bases. This TCR derives from a human donor who received an intestinal transplant. Sequenced material: unstimulated CD8+ T cells sorted from spleen or lymph node cells, taken before intestinal transplant. The CDR3 region reads CASSLWEAGGPGTGELFF. The DNA sequence follows: TGTGCCAGCAGCTTATGGGAAGCGGGGGGGCCTGGAACCGGGGAGCTGTTTTTT. With all but the CDR3 taken from the reference TRBV7-6 and TRBJ2-2 genes, the full variable domain is: GAGVSQSPRYKVTKRGQDVALRCDPISGHVSLYWYRQALGQGPEFLTYFNYEAQQDKSGLPNDRFSAERPEGSISTLTIQRTEQRDSAMYRCASSLWEAGGPGTGELFFGEGSRLTVL.